The rows below give T cell receptor beta chains drawn from one sample of a study of cytomegalovirus exposure and HLA in healthy donors. Here immunoSEQ multiplex PCR was the method, and the copy in TCRdb shows in-frame clones only, minus some. The profile covers 180,000 or so clones, with 77% appearing a single time and less than 1.5% taken by the ten largest. Sequenced material: PBMCs. The source is a man younger than 35 in good health and CMV-seronegative. The CDR3 runs from the conserved cysteine through the conserved F or W. D genes are given only for firm matches. Clone size, where shown, is once, few, many, or a class for clones that have expanded.

V gene: TRBV9; J gene: TRBJ2-3; clone size: NA; CDR3 length: 16; D gene: NA; CDR3 protein: CASSGGQGGGADTQYF; CDR3 DNA: TGTGCCAGCAGCGGTGGACAGGGAGGGGGGGCAGATACGCAGTATTTT
V gene: TRBV6-5; J gene: TRBJ2-7; clone size: few; CDR3 length: 14; D gene: NA; CDR3 protein: CASSYWQGSNEQYF; CDR3 DNA: TGTGCCAGCAGTTACTGGCAGGGGAGCAACGAGCAGTACTTC
V gene: TRBV2; J gene: TRBJ2-2; clone size: NA; CDR3 length: 15; D gene: NA; CDR3 protein: CASNLAPPNTGELFF; CDR3 DNA: TGTGCCAGCAATCTAGCCCCCCCGAACACCGGGGAGCTGTTTTTT
V gene: TRBV6-5; J gene: TRBJ2-1; clone size: NA; CDR3 length: 13; D gene: NA; CDR3 protein: CSCRGGDHNEQFF; CDR3 DNA: TGTTCATGCCGAGGGGGAGACCACAATGAGCAGTTCTTC
V gene: TRBV27; J gene: TRBJ2-7; clone size: NA; CDR3 length: 14; D gene: TRBD2; CDR3 protein: CASSLGTSGREQYF; CDR3 DNA: TGTGCCAGCAGTTTAGGGACTAGCGGGAGGGAGCAGTACTTC
V gene: TRBV11-2; J gene: TRBJ2-7; clone size: once; CDR3 length: 13; D gene: NA; CDR3 protein: CASSLVWGEEQYF; CDR3 DNA: TGTGCCAGCAGCTTAGTGTGGGGAGAAGAGCAGTACTTC
V gene: TRBV18; J gene: TRBJ1-6; clone size: NA; CDR3 length: 17; D gene: NA; CDR3 protein: CASSPQLRTDHNSPLHF; CDR3 DNA: TGTGCCAGCTCACCACAGCTTCGGACAGATCATAATTCACCCCTCCACTTT
V gene: TRBV19; J gene: TRBJ1-5; clone size: NA; CDR3 length: 17; D gene: TRBD1; CDR3 protein: CASSARTGSFSNQPQHF; CDR3 DNA: TGTGCCAGTAGTGCCCGGACAGGGTCCTTTAGCAATCAGCCCCAGCATTTT
V gene: TRBV18; J gene: TRBJ2-1; clone size: few; CDR3 length: 11; D gene: NA; CDR3 protein: CASSWSDEQFF; CDR3 DNA: TGTGCCAGCTCATGGAGTGATGAGCAGTTCTTC
V gene: TRBV7-3; J gene: TRBJ2-6; clone size: NA; CDR3 length: 18; D gene: TRBD2; CDR3 protein: CASSSSGRASSGANVLTF; CDR3 DNA: TGTGCCAGCAGCTCTAGCGGGAGGGCTTCCTCTGGGGCCAACGTCCTGACTTTC
V gene: TRBV6-1; J gene: TRBJ1-5; clone size: many; CDR3 length: 14; D gene: NA; CDR3 protein: CASSEFRDNQPQHF; CDR3 DNA: TGTGCCAGCAGTGAGTTCAGGGACAATCAGCCCCAGCATTTT
V gene: TRBV5-4; J gene: TRBJ1-4; clone size: NA; CDR3 length: 17; D gene: TRBD1; CDR3 protein: CASSPGQGLLLGEKLFF; CDR3 DNA: TGTGCCAGCAGCCCTGGACAGGGTCTGCTCCTTGGGGAAAAACTGTTTTTT
V gene: TRBV23-1; J gene: TRBJ1-2; clone size: few; CDR3 length: 18; D gene: TRBD1; CDR3 protein: CASPIEGDRQSSNYGYTF; CDR3 DNA: TGCGCCAGTCCGATAGAAGGGGACAGGCAATCTTCTAACTATGGCTACACCTTC
V gene: TRBV9; J gene: TRBJ2-5; clone size: NA; CDR3 length: 17; D gene: NA; CDR3 protein: CASSEGVLGRGSETQYF; CDR3 DNA: TGTGCCAGCAGCGAGGGGGTATTAGGGAGGGGGTCGGAGACCCAGTACTTC